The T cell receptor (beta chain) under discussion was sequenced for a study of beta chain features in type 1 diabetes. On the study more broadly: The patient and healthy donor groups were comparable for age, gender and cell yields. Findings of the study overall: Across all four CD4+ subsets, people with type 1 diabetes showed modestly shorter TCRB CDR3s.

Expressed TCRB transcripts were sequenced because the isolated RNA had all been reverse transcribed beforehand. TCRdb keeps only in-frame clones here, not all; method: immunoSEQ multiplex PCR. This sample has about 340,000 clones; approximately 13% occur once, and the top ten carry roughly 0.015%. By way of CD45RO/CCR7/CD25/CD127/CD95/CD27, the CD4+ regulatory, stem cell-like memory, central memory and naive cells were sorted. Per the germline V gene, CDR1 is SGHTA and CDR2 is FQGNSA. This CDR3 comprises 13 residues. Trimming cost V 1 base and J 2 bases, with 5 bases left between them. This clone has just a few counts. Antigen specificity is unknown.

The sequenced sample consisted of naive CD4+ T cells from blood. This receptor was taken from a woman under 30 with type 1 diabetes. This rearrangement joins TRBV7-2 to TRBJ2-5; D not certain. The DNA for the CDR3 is TGTGCCAGCAGCTTAGTTCCACAAGAGACCCAGTACTTC. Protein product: CASSLVPQETQYF.